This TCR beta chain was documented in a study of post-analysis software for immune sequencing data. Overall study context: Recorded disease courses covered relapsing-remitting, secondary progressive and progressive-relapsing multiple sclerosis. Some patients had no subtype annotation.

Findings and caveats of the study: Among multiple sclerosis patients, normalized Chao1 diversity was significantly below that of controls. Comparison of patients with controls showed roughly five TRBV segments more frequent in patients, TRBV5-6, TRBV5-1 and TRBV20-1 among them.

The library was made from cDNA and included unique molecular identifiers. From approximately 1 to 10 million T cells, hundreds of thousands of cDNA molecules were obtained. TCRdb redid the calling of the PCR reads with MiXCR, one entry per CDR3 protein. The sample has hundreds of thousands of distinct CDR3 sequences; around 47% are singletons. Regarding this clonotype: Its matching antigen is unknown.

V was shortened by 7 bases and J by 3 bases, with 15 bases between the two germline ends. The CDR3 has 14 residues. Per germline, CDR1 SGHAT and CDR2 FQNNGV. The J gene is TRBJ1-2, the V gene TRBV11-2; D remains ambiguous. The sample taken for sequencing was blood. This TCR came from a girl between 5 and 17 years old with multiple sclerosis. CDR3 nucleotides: TGTGCCAGCATCCGAACGGGTCTCGACTATGGCTACACCTTC. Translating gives CASIRTGLDYGYTF.